This T cell receptor (beta chain) was captured in a study of CD8 T cells in Susac syndrome. RNA totalling about 0.45 to 1 ug underwent reverse transcription with random hexamers. TCRdb itself ran the immunoSEQ multiplex PCR reads through MiXCR, one entry per CDR3 protein. Here the sample spans under 200,000 distinct CDR3 sequences, 85% to 95% being singletons. Germline CDR1 is DFQATT and CDR2 is SNEGSKA (reference sequence). V was trimmed by 5 bases and J by 4 bases, leaving 22 bases between them. The CDR3 has 16 amino acids. The gene calls are TRBV20-1 and TRBJ2-3, with a weak D call TRBD1 (6 bases). This sequence originates from a human donor with Susac syndrome. Sequenced material: CD4+ T cells from PBMCs. CDR3 sequence (DNA): TGCAGTGCTTCCGATTTCTCGCGCAGGGGTGCAGATACGCAGTATTTT. This encodes CSASDFSRRGADTQYF.